Included here is one TCR beta chain sequence, with context. Its cognate antigen is unknown. These data originate in a study of T cell repertoires in cytomegalovirus infection. CDR3 length equals 14 residues. CDR1 and CDR2 from the germline V gene are ENHRY and SYGVKD. V was clipped by 7 bases and J by 4 bases; unmatched bases: 9. TCRdb recomputed calls from the reads with MiXCR, one row per CDR3 protein. The sample consists of roughly 990,000 distinct CDR3 sequences, 25% to 40% of them appearing once. V gene TRBV10-3 combines with J gene TRBJ1-2; 7 nucleotides line up with TRBD1. The specimen comprised cultured CD8+ T cells from PBMCs, sampled from culture after CMV antigen stimulation. The sequence derives from a human donor in good health (CMV status not recorded). Some clones in this sample may be carry-over from other donors' samples. DNA for the CDR3: TGTGCCATCACCGAAGACAGGGTCCTCTATGGCTACACCTTC. Its protein product is CAITEDRVLYGYTF.